This TCR beta chain was sequenced during a study of blood T cell repertoires in COVID-19. V lost 5 bases, J lost 4 bases, and 5 bases stayed unmatched. CDR1 is SGHTA, CDR2 FQGNSA, per germline. The CDR3 sequence is 14 residues long. TCRdb's table, derived via immunoSEQ multiplex PCR, lists solely in-frame clones and lacks some. The sample comprises over 40,000 clones, more than 75% of which are singletons, and over 12% rests with the top ten. The sequencing sample was made of peripheral blood. The chain couples TRBV7-2 to TRBJ1-3; 7 positions agree with TRBD1. This clonotype originated in a human donor in a cohort sampled during active COVID-19. For the CDR3, the DNA is TGTGCCAGCAGCCGGGACAGTTCAGGAAACACCATATATTTT. Protein: CASSRDSSGNTIYF.